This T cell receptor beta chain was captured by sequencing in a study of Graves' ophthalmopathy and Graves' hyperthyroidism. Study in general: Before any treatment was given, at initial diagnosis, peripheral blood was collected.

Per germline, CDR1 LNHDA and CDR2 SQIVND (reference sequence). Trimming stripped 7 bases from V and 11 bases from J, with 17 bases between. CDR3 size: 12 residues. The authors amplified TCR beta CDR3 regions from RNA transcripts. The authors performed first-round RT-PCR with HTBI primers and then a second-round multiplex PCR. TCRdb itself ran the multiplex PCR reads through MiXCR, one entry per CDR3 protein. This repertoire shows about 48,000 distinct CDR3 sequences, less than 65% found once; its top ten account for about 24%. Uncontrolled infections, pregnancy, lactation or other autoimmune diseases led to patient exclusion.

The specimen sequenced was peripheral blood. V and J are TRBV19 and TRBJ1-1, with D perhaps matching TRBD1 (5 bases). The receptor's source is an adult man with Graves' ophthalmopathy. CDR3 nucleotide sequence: TGTGCCAGTAAAACCCGGGGCGAATTGGCTTTCTTT. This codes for CASKTRGELAFF.